This TCR beta chain emerged from a study of shared clonotypes between healthy human individuals. Study-wide background: Three plates each covered CD4 naive and memory; CD8 naive two, CD8 memory one.

Donation came from healthy HIV-negative adults that had no recent acute infections or vaccinations. This clone was seen repeatedly, ten times or more. This sample also contains other DNA sequences that code for the same CDR3. V shed 4 bases and J shed 4 bases, with 11 bases lying between them. The CDR3 is made up of 13 amino acids. Germline V gene lookup returns CDR1 SGHKS and CDR2 YYEKEE (reference sequence). The authors ran the assay at deep level. Profiling relied on immunoSEQ multiplex PCR, and the TCRdb table lists in-frame clones only, not all of them. This sample yields fewer than 850,000 clones, of which 90% are seen a single time; about 33% belongs to the top ten.

The sequenced material came from memory CD8+ T cells from PBMCs. The sample's subset: CD45RO+ cells pooled with CCR7-negative TemRA cells. The chain employs TRBV5-5 and TRBJ1-1; the D is unclear. The TCR comes from a man aged 18 to 29 in good health. Some clones in this sample may be carry-over from other donors' samples. CDR3 protein: CASSLSLSTEAFF. The CDR3 coding sequence is TGTGCCAGCAGCCTCTCTCTCAGCACTGAAGCTTTCTTT.